This note documents a single TCR beta chain sequence. As processed by the authors: Estimation of nucleated cell counts relied on the amplification of reference gene primers. Measured with immunoSEQ multiplex PCR; TCRdb has only the in-frame clones, and not every one. That table supplies the V and J calls and clone size; D and trimming were determined from the DNA. The sample includes approximately 220,000 clones, around 80% of them seen just once. The sample is drawn from a study of blood T cell repertoires in COVID-19. Study in general: The study drew acute and convalescent COVID-19 samples from the United States, Italy and Spain. PBMCs, B-cell-depleted T cells, or T cells provided the cDNA or gDNA that made up the material.

The CDR3 contains 17 residues. Germline V gene sequence: CDR1 SGHVS, CDR2 FQNEAQ. J lost 3 bases, V lost 6 bases, and 14 bases had no gene match. The chain uses TRBV7-8 and TRBJ2-3; 8 bases fit TRBD2. The TCR comes from a woman between 55 and 75 years old who had recovered from COVID-19. The sequenced sample consisted of peripheral blood. The DNA for the CDR3 is TGTGCCAGCAGGCGGAGTCGGGGGGGGACTAGGACAGATACGCAGTATTTT. The encoded protein is CASRRSRGGTRTDTQYF.